A single sample is the source of the 31 T cell receptor beta chains below, sequenced in a study of T-cell reconstitution after alpha-beta-depleted transplantation in children. Preparation of the TCRbeta library involved a method that used unique molecular identifiers. Each CDR3 protein is one row after TCRdb ran MiXCR on the PCR reads. The repertoire holds 500,000 to 650,000 distinct CDR3 sequences, with over 10% as singletons. Sample: PBMCs, mostly from graft donor cells, taken 180 days after TCRalphabeta/CD19-depleted stem cell transplant. The receptors here all came from a female patient younger than 10 who had a stem cell transplant for aplastic anemia, so the T cells may come from the graft donor.

This clonotype was observed at least ten times. The chain has TRBV12-3 or TRBV12-4 and TRBJ1-5; 7 nucleotides align to TRBD1. V dropped 3 bases and J dropped 5; count of bases not matched to a gene: 1. The CDR3 runs 13 residues. CDR3 region: CASSLTGHQPQHF. Written as DNA, the CDR3 is TGTGCCAGCAGTTTGACAGGGCATCAGCCCCAGCATTTT.

In this sample, this clonotype turned up many times. The chain couples TRBV29-1 to TRBJ2-7; TRBD2 aligns across 8 bases. With V trimmed by 3 bases and J by 3 bases, 1 base remained unmatched. Germline V gene data show CDR1 as SQVTM and CDR2 as ANQGSEA. This CDR3 contains 12 residues. CDR3 in amino acids: CSVEAGGYEQYF. For the CDR3, the DNA is TGCAGCGTTGAGGCGGGAGGCTACGAGCAGTACTTC.

This clonotype was found a few times. The CDR3 here is CSASKGPGSSQPQHF. The CDR3 bases are TGCAGTGCTAGTAAGGGGCCGGGATCTAGTCAGCCCCAGCATTTT. The rearrangement joins TRBV20-1 to TRBJ1-5; D is perhaps TRBD1 (5 bases). The CDR3 contains 15 residues. Trimming removed 3 bases from V and 6 bases from J, with 18 bases in between. The germline gives CDR1 DFQATT, CDR2 SNEGSKA (reference sequence).

The sample holds a few counts of this clonotype. The chain joins TRBV20-1 to TRBJ2-7; tentatively, D is TRBD2 (6 bases). This CDR3 is 14 amino acids long. V shed 8 bases and J shed 2 bases, with 19 bases lying between them. In germline, CDR1 is DFQATT, CDR2 SNEGSKA (reference sequence). For the CDR3, the DNA is TGCAGTACGTGGGAGGACGACGGTGCCTACGAGCAGTACTTC. Translating it yields CSTWEDDGAYEQYF.

This clonotype was seen a handful of times. This rearrangement joins TRBV7-2 to TRBJ2-3, with D possibly matching TRBD2 (5 bases). CDR3 size: 14 residues. Germline V gene sequence: CDR1 SGHTA, CDR2 FQGNSA. Trimming removed 3 bases from V and 1 base from J, with 8 bases in between. DNA of the CDR3: TGTGCCAGCAGCTTCGGGCGGGGCACAGATACGCAGTATTTT. As protein: CASSFGRGTDTQYF.

CDR3 coding DNA: TGTGCCAGCTCAACATCCGGGACAGGAATTGGAGAGACCCAGTACTTC. This sequence encodes CASSTSGTGIGETQYF. The chain is built from TRBV18 and TRBJ2-5, with TRBD1 identical over 8 bases. V trimming: 5 bases; J trimming: 4 bases; junction bases outside the gene matches: 12. The CDR3 has 16 residues. Per germline, CDR1 KGHSH and CDR2 LQKENI.

This clonotype was detected a few times. V gene TRBV5-1 combines with J gene TRBJ2-7; D not resolved. Germline values: CDR1 SGHRS, CDR2 YFSETQ. Trimming removed 1 base from V and 5 bases from J, with 10 bases in between. CDR3 length: 13 residues. For the CDR3, the DNA is TGCGCCAGCAGCTTGAGGGCCGGTCACGAGCAGTACTTC. It specifies CASSLRAGHEQYF.

This clonotype was observed a handful of times. The chain joins TRBV18 to TRBJ1-6; D remains ambiguous. This CDR3 contains 14 residues. V dropped 5 bases and J dropped 7 bases, with 12 bases sitting between them. Germline CDR1 reads KGHSH; CDR2 reads LQKENI. CDR3 nucleotide sequence: TGTGCCAGCTCATCCCGGGCCTTAAATTCACCCCTCCACTTT. Its translation is CASSSRALNSPLHF.

This clonotype was recorded a few times. The chain employs TRBV20-1 and TRBJ2-1, with 8 nucleotides matching TRBD2. Trimming took 1 base from V and 4 from J; bases not matched to a gene: 9. Germline values: CDR1 DFQATT, CDR2 SNEGSKA (reference sequence). CDR3 length equals 16 residues. CDR3 in amino acids: CSARGGGLVFYNEQFF. In nucleotides, the CDR3 is TGCAGTGCTAGAGGGGGGGGACTAGTTTTTTACAATGAGCAGTTCTTC.

This clonotype has a count of ten or more. The gene calls are TRBV14 and TRBJ2-2; the match to TRBD2 covers 10 bases. Germline CDR1 SGHDN, CDR2 FVKESK. The V and J ends lost 1 base and 0 bases, in that order; junction bases with no gene match: 2. This CDR3 spans 17 amino acids. CDR3 DNA sequence: TGTGCCAGCAGCCAAGGGACTAGCGGACCGAACACCGGGGAGCTGTTTTTT. This gives the protein CASSQGTSGPNTGELFF. Full variable domain (outside the CDR3, taken from reference TRBV14 and TRBJ2-2): EAGVTQFPSHSVIEKGQTVTLRCDPISGHDNLYWYRRVMGKEIKFLLHFVKESKQDESGMPNNRFLAERTGGTYSTLKVQPAELEDSGVYFCASSQGTSGPNTGELFFGEGSRLTVL.

CDR3 DNA sequence: TGTGCCAGCAGCCCGATAGGAACTGAAGCTTTCTTT. This codes for CASSPIGTEAFF. This sequence joins TRBV7-2 and TRBJ1-1; no clear D. V lost 5 bases and J 5 bases, leaving 9 bases between the germline ends. Germline assignment: CDR1 SGHTA and CDR2 FQGNSA. The CDR3 has 12 amino acids.

V and J are TRBV12-3 or TRBV12-4 and TRBJ1-1; D remains unclear. The CDR3 sequence is 11 residues long. Trimming left V 6 bases short and J 14 bases short, with 16 bases between. This CDR3 is CASSRRTASFF. The CDR3 nucleotides are TGTGCCAGCAGCCGCCGGACGGCGTCATTCTTT.

The chain is built from TRBV11-1 and TRBJ1-2; no clear D. The germline gives CDR1 SGHAT, CDR2 FQDESV (reference sequence). The CDR3 covers 14 residues. Trimming cost V 0 bases and J 2 bases, with 7 bases left between them. CDR3 DNA sequence: TGTGCCAGCAGCTTAGCCGCCCGGAACTATGGCTACACCTTC. Protein sequence: CASSLAARNYGYTF.

The chain uses TRBV3-1 and TRBJ2-1; D call uncertain. The CDR3 spans 12 residues. Trimming cost V 1 base and J 12 bases, with 10 bases left between them. The V gene's germline CDR1 is LGHDT and CDR2 YNNKEL (reference sequence). The CDR3 DNA sequence: TGTGCCAGCAGCCAAGGGGGTTGGGGGCAGTTCTTC. Its translation is CASSQGGWGQFF.

This clonotype has at least ten counts. The chain recombines TRBV12-3 or TRBV12-4 with TRBJ2-1, with D unresolved. This CDR3 region has 14 residues. V was pared by 6 bases and J by 8 bases, with 17 bases between. This CDR3 is CASRWVSPPYEQFF. The CDR3, as DNA: TGTGCCAGCAGATGGGTATCCCCCCCGTATGAGCAGTTCTTC.

The rearrangement joins TRBV29-1 to TRBJ2-7, with D possibly matching TRBD2 (6 bases). The CDR3 totals 13 residues. V was cut by 2 bases and J by 3 bases, with 11 bases left in between. The V gene's germline CDR1 is SQVTM and CDR2 ANQGSEA. The CDR3 protein is CSVESVADYEQYF. DNA for the CDR3: TGCAGCGTTGAATCGGTAGCGGACTACGAGCAGTACTTC.

This chain links TRBV7-2 with TRBJ2-2; 8 bases fit TRBD1. With V trimmed by 5 bases and J by 6 bases, 8 bases remained unmatched. The length of the CDR3 is 15 residues. Germline values: CDR1 SGHTA, CDR2 FQGNSA. In nucleotides, the CDR3 is TGTGCCAGCAGCCTCTTCCGACAGGGGTCCGGGGAGCTGTTTTTT. Translated: CASSLFRQGSGELFF.

In its sample, this clonotype was seen many times. The V gene is TRBV5-1, the J gene TRBJ2-1, with 8 nucleotides matching TRBD2. The germline V gene has CDR1 SGHRS and CDR2 YFSETQ. Trimming removed 4 bases from V and 8 bases from J; junction bases left unmatched: 8. This CDR3 comprises 14 residues. The CDR3 reads CASSLGTREHEQFF. The CDR3 nucleotides are TGCGCCAGCAGCCTGGGGACTAGGGAGCATGAGCAGTTCTTC.

The rearrangement joins TRBV19 to TRBJ2-1; 12 nucleotides agree with TRBD2. The germline gives CDR1 LNHDA, CDR2 SQIVND (reference sequence). This CDR3 region has 15 residues. J was trimmed by 9 bases and V by 5 bases; bases with no gene match: 8. The CDR3 DNA follows: TGTGCCAGTAGTCCTCCTAGCGGGAGGGACGGTGAGCAGTTCTTC. The encoded protein is CASSPPSGRDGEQFF. The full variable domain, rest sourced from reference TRBV19 and TRBJ2-1, is DGGITQSPKYLFRKEGQNVTLSCEQNLNHDAMYWYRQDPGQGLRLIYYSQIVNDFQKGDIAEGYSVSREKKESFPLTVTSAQKNPTAFYLCASSPPSGRDGEQFFGPGTRLTVL.

This clonotype was recorded a few times. The V gene is TRBV4-1, the J gene TRBJ2-2, with TRBD2 matching 13 bases. Germline V gene data show CDR1 as MGHRA and CDR2 as YSYEKL. The CDR3 runs 17 residues. The junction had 8 bases not matched to a gene; V was cut back by 4 bases and J by 6 bases. In DNA, the CDR3 is TGCGCCAGCAGCCGGACTAGCGGGGGTTTACTGGCCGGGGAGCTGTTTTTT. Translated: CASSRTSGGLLAGELFF.

The genes are TRBV2 and TRBJ2-7; 11 bases are shared with TRBD2. Germline V lookup: CDR1 SNHLY, CDR2 FYNNEI. The CDR3 is 14 amino acids. The J segment lost 5 bases and the V segment lost 6 bases, leaving 6 bases of the junction unmatched. The CDR3 loop reads CASSFSGRAHEQYF. In DNA, the CDR3 is TGTGCCAGCAGCTTTAGCGGGAGGGCACACGAGCAGTACTTC. Filled out from reference TRBV2 and TRBJ2-7, the complete variable domain reads EPEVTQTPSHQVTQMGQEVILRCVPISNHLYFYWYRQILGQKVEFLVSFYNNEISEKSEIFDDQFSVERPDGSNFTLKIRSTKLEDSAMYFCASSFSGRAHEQYFGPGTRLTVT.

This clonotype was counted only a few times. The chain recombines TRBV5-1 with TRBJ2-7; D call uncertain. Trimming pared 7 bases from V and 2 bases from J, leaving 16 bases between. The CDR3 has 14 residues. CDR1 is SGHRS and CDR2 is YFSETQ in the germline V gene. The CDR3 sequence: CASGPDPRAYEQYF. The CDR3 DNA reads as TGCGCCAGCGGCCCGGACCCAAGGGCCTACGAGCAGTACTTC.

This clonotype showed up many times. The CDR3 DNA follows: TGCAGCGTTGATGCGCAGTTGTTCACTGAAGCTTTCTTT. It encodes CSVDAQLFTEAFF. The V call is TRBV29-1, the J call TRBJ1-1; the D is unclear. Deletions cut 3 bases from V and 4 bases from J, with 12 bases between. CDR1 and CDR2 (germline): SQVTM, ANQGSEA. This CDR3 comprises 13 residues.

This clonotype turned up a few times. Here the CDR3 reads CSATQGQAREKLFF. The CDR3 nucleotides are TGCAGCGCAACGCAGGGGCAGGCAAGGGAAAAACTGTTTTTT. This chain joins TRBV29-1 and TRBJ1-4; maybe TRBD1 (6 bases). The CDR3 has 14 residues. From germline, CDR1 is SQVTM and CDR2 ANQGSEA. Between the trimmed V and J ends, which lost 7 bases and 8 bases, there was a span of 20 bases.

This clonotype was counted at least ten times. CDR3 bases: TGTGCCAGCAGCTTAGGTGGGGCAGGGAGCTCCTACGAGCAGTACTTC. Amino acid sequence: CASSLGGAGSSYEQYF. The gene calls are TRBV7-9 and TRBJ2-7; TRBD1 or TRBD2 may be the D gene (5 bases each). The CDR3 spans 16 residues. Germline lookup yields CDR1 SEHNR and CDR2 FQNEAQ (reference sequence). The V end was cut by 1 base, the J end by 0 bases, with 13 bases between.

This rearrangement joins TRBV7-9 to TRBJ2-1; 8 nucleotides line up with TRBD1. CDR3 size: 17 residues. The V and J ends lost 2 bases and 2 bases, in that order; junction bases with no gene match: 8. Per germline, CDR1 SEHNR and CDR2 FQNEAQ (reference sequence). DNA of the CDR3: TGTGCCAGCAGCTTAAGGTTCCGGGACAGGACCTACAATGAGCAGTTCTTC. Translation: CASSLRFRDRTYNEQFF.

This clonotype was detected a few times. The V call is TRBV20-1, the J call TRBJ2-3; the D call may be TRBD1 or TRBD2 (6 bases each). CDR1 is DFQATT and CDR2 is SNEGSKA in the germline V gene (reference sequence). The CDR3 runs to 12 residues. CDR3: CTPGGHADTQYF. CDR3 in DNA: TGCACCCCCGGGGGCCACGCAGATACGCAGTATTTT.

This clonotype was recorded a few times. The CDR3 is CASSIKDEQYV. In DNA, the CDR3 is TGTGCCAGTAGTATTAAGGACGAGCAGTACGTC. The chain joins TRBV19 to TRBJ2-7; D call uncertain. The CDR3 extends over 11 amino acids. The V and J ends lost 3 bases and 5 bases respectively, with 5 bases between them. Germline CDR1 reads LNHDA; CDR2 reads SQIVND (reference sequence).

The chain has TRBV21-1 and TRBJ2-2; the table's D call, TRBD1, has no DNA check behind it. TRBV21-1 is given as a pseudogene. The CDR3 consists of 16 residues. The CDR3 spells CASILVRQGDTGELFF. CDR3 DNA sequence: TGTGCCAGCATCCTAGTACGACAGGGGGATACCGGGGAGCTGTTTTTT.

J is TRBJ2-7 and V is TRBV20-1; 8 bases align to TRBD2. The CDR3 extends over 14 amino acids. Germline CDR1 is DFQATT and CDR2 is SNEGSKA (reference sequence). With V trimmed by 5 bases and J by 3 bases, 9 bases remained unmatched. The CDR3 sequence is CSALEVTSGYEQYF. The CDR3 coding sequence is TGCAGTGCTTTAGAGGTAACTAGCGGCTACGAGCAGTACTTC.

This clonotype has ten or more counts. J is TRBJ2-1 and V is TRBV6-2 or TRBV6-3; D is possibly TRBD1 (6 bases). CDR1 and CDR2 (germline): MNHEY, SVGEGT. The V and J ends lost 2 bases and 4 bases respectively, with 9 bases between them. The CDR3 runs 14 residues. CDR3 bases: TGTGCCAGCAGTTACGGGACAACTTACAATGAGCAGTTCTTC. It is translated as CASSYGTTYNEQFF.